The present TCR beta chain was sequenced within a study of immune characterization of retroperitoneal liposarcoma. The germline V gene has CDR1 MNHNS and CDR2 SASEGT. The CDR3 has 14 amino acids. V was shortened by 4 bases and J by 1 base, with 10 bases between the two germline ends. TCRdb passed the PCR reads through MiXCR, listing each CDR3 protein once. The sample has around 12,000 distinct CDR3 sequences, about a quarter seen once; the top ten hold just under 8.5%. The V call is TRBV6-1, the J call TRBJ1-1; no clear D gene. This TCR derives from a male donor with retroperitoneal liposarcoma. The specimen sequenced was tumor tissue. CDR3 loop: CASSVSEGNTEAFF. CDR3 nucleotides: TGTGCCAGCAGTGTGAGTGAGGGGAACACTGAAGCTTTCTTT.